The entry below gives a single T cell receptor (beta chain) sequence along with its context. From germline, CDR1 is MNHEY and CDR2 SMNVEV (reference sequence). The length of the CDR3 is 14 residues. The ends were cut back, 3 bases at V and 0 bases at J, with 8 bases in the middle. Each CDR3 protein is one row after TCRdb ran MiXCR on the 5' RACE reads. The sample includes 150,000 to 200,000 distinct CDR3 sequences, around a tenth seen only once; the top ten take about 27%. These data are taken from a study of CD8 T cells in ankylosing spondylitis. This chain uses TRBV27 with TRBJ1-2; D is perhaps TRBD1 (5 bases). Input material: blood, either unsorted or a sorted T cell fraction (not recorded which). The sequence was collected from a male donor with ankylosing spondylitis or in good health (not recorded which). CDR3 residues: CASSLQGPNYGYTF. The CDR3 DNA follows: TGTGCCAGCAGTTTGCAGGGCCCTAACTATGGCTACACCTTC.